This T cell receptor beta chain was captured by sequencing in a study of technical replicates of blood from several donors. Deletions cut 2 bases from V and 0 bases from J, with 7 bases between. Per the germline V gene, CDR1 is SGHVS and CDR2 is FQNEAQ. This CDR3 is 15 amino acids long. The repertoire was sequenced with immunoSEQ multiplex PCR; TCRdb's copy has only in-frame clones and lacks some. The table has roughly 56,000 clones, about 89% seen once. The clonotype originates from a human donor in good health. Some clones in this sample may be carry-over from other donors' samples. V usage is TRBV7-8 and J usage is TRBJ1-4, with D unclear. The sequenced sample consisted of PBMCs. This CDR3 is CASSLIGATNEKLFF. The CDR3 DNA is TGTGCCAGCAGCTTAATCGGTGCAACTAATGAAAAACTGTTTTTT. Using reference TRBV7-8 and TRBJ1-4 for the parts outside the CDR3, the full variable domain is GAGVSQSPRYKVAKRGQDVALRCDPISGHVSLFWYQQALGQGPEFLTYFQNEAQLDKSGLPSDRFFAERPEGSVSTLKIQRTQQEDSAVYLCASSLIGATNEKLFFGSGTQLSVL.